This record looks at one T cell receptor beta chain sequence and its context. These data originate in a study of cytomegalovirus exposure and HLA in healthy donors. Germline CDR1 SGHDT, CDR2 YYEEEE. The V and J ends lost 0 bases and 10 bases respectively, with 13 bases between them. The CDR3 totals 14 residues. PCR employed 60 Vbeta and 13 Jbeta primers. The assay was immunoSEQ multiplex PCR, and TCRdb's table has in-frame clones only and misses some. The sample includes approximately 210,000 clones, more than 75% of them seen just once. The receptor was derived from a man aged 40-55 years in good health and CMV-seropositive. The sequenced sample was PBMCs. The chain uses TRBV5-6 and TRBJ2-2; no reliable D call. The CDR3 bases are TGTGCCAGCAGCTTGGTTAGCCATGGCGAGGAGCTGTTTTTT. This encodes CASSLVSHGEELFF.